The 8 T cell receptor beta chains in this list originate from one sample, sequenced in a study of OX40 agonist ivuxolimab in advanced cancers. Sequenced by immunoSEQ multiplex PCR; TCRdb stores in-frame clones only, minus some. The profile shows roughly 48,000 clones, about 88% of them singletons. The sample consisted of CD4+ or CD8+ T cells sorted from blood, taken in a trial of the OX40 agonist ivuxolimab. These receptors originate from an adult with an advanced solid tumor such as melanoma, head and neck, liver or kidney cancer.

The chain combines TRBV10-3 with TRBJ2-5; D gene unclear. Between the trimmed V and J ends, which lost 2 bases and 3 bases, there was a span of 16 bases. Per the germline V gene, CDR1 is ENHRY and CDR2 is SYGVKD. The CDR3 has 16 residues. The CDR3 DNA follows: TGTGCCATCAGTGAGCGCCGTTGGGGAACTGAAGAGACCCAGTACTTC. Amino acid sequence: CAISERRWGTEETQYF.

The gene calls are TRBV5-4 and TRBJ2-7, with TRBD2 identical over 15 bases. The germline CDR1 and CDR2 sequences are SGHNT and YYREEE (reference sequence). The CDR3 is 16 amino acids. V was clipped by 4 bases and J by 5 bases; unmatched bases: 7. Written as DNA, the CDR3 is TGTGCCAGCAGCCCGGGGACTAGCGGGAGGACACACGAGCAGTACTTC. The encoded protein is CASSPGTSGRTHEQYF. The whole variable domain, remainder taken from reference TRBV5-4 and TRBJ2-7, is ETGVTQSPTHLIKTRGQQVTLRCSSQSGHNTVSWYQQALGQGPQFIFQYYREEENGRGNFPPRFSGLQFPNYSSELNVNALELDDSALYLCASSPGTSGRTHEQYFGPGTRLTVT.

This rearrangement joins TRBV11-3 to TRBJ2-1; 11 positions match TRBD2. V lost 4 bases, J lost 7 bases, and 12 bases stayed unmatched. Germline V lookup: CDR1 SGHNT, CDR2 YENEEA. This CDR3 contains 17 residues. The CDR3 spells CASSSEGTSGGRNEQFF. The CDR3 DNA sequence: TGTGCCAGCAGCTCTGAAGGTACTAGCGGGGGAAGGAATGAGCAGTTCTTC. Combining the CDR3 with reference TRBV11-3 and TRBJ2-1 gives the whole variable domain EAGVVQSPRYKIIEKKQPVAFWCNPISGHNTLYWYLQNLGQGPELLIRYENEEAVDDSQLPKDRFSAERLKGVDSTLKIQPAELGDSAVYLCASSSEGTSGGRNEQFFGPGTRLTVL.

DNA of the CDR3: TGTGCCAGCAGCGTAGGGGAGGCCCAGCCCCAGCATTTT. Protein product: CASSVGEAQPQHF. V gene TRBV9 combines with J gene TRBJ1-5; D gene ambiguous. Germline CDR1 SGDLS, CDR2 YYNGEE. The CDR3 has 13 amino acids. V was shortened by 0 bases and J by 7 bases, with 8 bases between the two germline ends.

This chain uses TRBV6-6 with TRBJ1-5, with a possible D match to TRBD1 (6 bases). There are 14 residues in the CDR3. The V gene's germline CDR1 is MNHNY and CDR2 SVGAGI (reference sequence). V lost 5 bases and J lost 4, with 12 bases in between. The CDR3 protein is CASSGQGRNQPQHF. In DNA form, the CDR3 reads TGTGCCAGCAGTGGGCAGGGGCGAAATCAGCCCCAGCATTTT.

As DNA, the CDR3 is TGTGCCAGCAGCTTAAGACACAAGACTAGCGGGGGCAATGAGCAGTTCTTC. It codes for CASSLRHKTSGGNEQFF. The V call is TRBV7-8, the J call TRBJ2-1; the match to TRBD2 covers 12 bases. Unmatched junction bases numbered 8, after V lost 2 bases and J lost 6 bases. There are 17 residues in the CDR3. Germline V gene data show CDR1 as SGHVS and CDR2 as FQNEAQ.

The V call is TRBV7-2, the J call TRBJ1-4; the D gene is possibly TRBD1 (5 bases). Germline V gives CDR1 SGHTA, CDR2 FQGNSA. The CDR3 totals 13 residues. V shed 3 bases and J shed 6 bases, with 8 bases lying between them. CDR3 nucleotide sequence: TGTGCCAGCAGCTTTGGGGCAGATGAAAAACTGTTTTTT. It codes for CASSFGADEKLFF.

The chain uses TRBV5-1 and TRBJ2-5; 10 nucleotides agree with TRBD2. This CDR3 comprises 15 residues. Germline trimming cut 4 bases from V and 3 bases from J; bases unmatched to any gene: 6. Germline V gives CDR1 SGHRS, CDR2 YFSETQ. Written as DNA, the CDR3 is TGCGCCAGCAGCACGCAGCTAGCGGGAGAAGAGACCCAGTACTTC. As protein: CASSTQLAGEETQYF.